This T cell receptor beta chain was captured in a study of blood T cell repertoires in COVID-19. In the study overall: The United States, Italy and Spain supplied acute and convalescent COVID-19 samples. T cells, B-cell-depleted T cells, or PBMCs supplied cDNA or gDNA.

CDR3 length: 13 residues. CDR1 is MNHEY, CDR2 SVGAGI, per germline. V was trimmed by 2 bases and J by 8 bases, leaving 12 bases between them. Enrolment of Seattle patients took place during active infection, and they were followed longitudinally. Generated by immunoSEQ multiplex PCR, the TCRdb table keeps only in-frame clones and is missing some. Of around 400,000 clones listed, about 90% are singletons. Sequencing input: peripheral blood. The chain has TRBV6-5 and TRBJ1-2; D gene unclear. This sequence originates from a woman aged 55-70 years with COVID-19, enrolled during active disease. The CDR3: CASSYERPGGYTF. CDR3 DNA: TGTGCCAGCAGTTACGAGCGTCCGGGAGGCTACACCTTC.